This passage covers 25 T cell receptor beta chains from one sample sequenced in a study of Ad26.COV2.S vaccination and SARS-CoV-2 variants (dated by TCRdb to 2020 to 2023). In the paper's terms, the treatment or condition label means: 15 to 20 received Ad26.COV2.S at low or high dose, single or two shots; several received placebo; per-sample allocation not given. Repertoires of vaccine and placebo recipients were sequenced from samples taken on day 63 after the first injection. To prepare the library, the immunoSEQ multiplex PCR assay was applied. Drawn from immuneACCESS, this table holds only the in-frame rearrangements with V and J called that TCRdb kept. Clones are partly lost; checked studies trace under half to an unresolved V gene and leave the rest unexplained. A total of 300,000 to 450,000 clones appear in this sample, roughly 84% of them only once. The ten top clones hold roughly 3.1% of the sample.

The specimen comprised peripheral blood, sampled in a trial of Ad26.COV2.S vaccine versus placebo. Every receptor here comes from a person aged 18-65 years who received the Ad26.COV2.S COVID-19 vaccine or a placebo.

The V call is TRBV7-9, the J call TRBJ2-5, with TRBD1 identical over 10 bases. The V gene's germline CDR1 is SEHNR and CDR2 FQNEAQ (reference sequence). This CDR3 region has 12 residues. V gave up 1 base and J gave up 12 bases; unmatched junction bases: 2. The CDR3, as DNA: TGTGCCAGCAGCTTAGTTGGACAGGGGGAGTACTTC. Its translation is CASSLVGQGEYF.

The V gene is TRBV25-1, the J gene TRBJ2-5; TRBD1 might be the D (6 bases). From germline, CDR1 is MGHDK and CDR2 SYGVNS. V was pared by 6 bases and J by 1 base, with 12 bases between. The CDR3 totals 14 residues. CDR3 residues: CASRLGAAQETQYF. CDR3 sequence (DNA): TGTGCCAGCAGGCTGGGGGCAGCCCAAGAGACCCAGTACTTC.

The rearrangement links TRBV7-9 to TRBJ2-3; possibly TRBD1 for D (6 bases). Per germline, CDR1 SEHNR and CDR2 FQNEAQ (reference sequence). Trimming took off 5 bases at V and 4 bases at J, with 10 bases between the two ends. This CDR3 contains 13 residues. The CDR3: CASSPRQADTQYF. The CDR3 nucleotides read TGTGCCAGCAGCCCCCGACAGGCAGATACGCAGTATTTT.

The chain recombines TRBV29-1 with TRBJ2-3, with TRBD2 matching over 10 bases. Germline loops: CDR1 SQVTM, CDR2 ANQGSEA. The CDR3 is made up of 16 amino acids. The V and J ends lost 3 bases and 2 bases, in that order; junction bases with no gene match: 8. The CDR3 bases are TGCAGCGTTGAGGGACTAGCGAACTTATACACAGATACGCAGTATTTT. It specifies CSVEGLANLYTDTQYF.

V and J are TRBV3-1 (or the pseudogene TRBV3-2) and TRBJ2-7, with D unresolved. The CDR3 sequence is 13 residues long. V gave up 2 bases and J gave up 2 bases, with 7 bases separating them. CDR1 is LGHDT, CDR2 YNNKEL, per germline (reference sequence). The CDR3 here is CASSQKRTYEQYF. In DNA, the CDR3 is TGTGCCAGCAGCCAAAAAAGGACCTACGAGCAGTACTTC.

V gene TRBV30 combines with J gene TRBJ2-7; maybe TRBD2 (6 bases). Germline values: CDR1 GTSNPN, CDR2 SVGIG (reference sequence). The CDR3 has 15 residues. V shed 2 bases and J shed 4 bases, with 18 bases lying between them. CDR3 protein: CAWSLLGGGSYEQYF. The CDR3, as DNA: TGTGCCTGGAGTCTCCTGGGGGGTGGCTCATACGAGCAGTACTTC.

J is TRBJ1-6 and V is TRBV7-2; D remains ambiguous. Germline loops: CDR1 SGHTA, CDR2 FQGNSA. V lost 5 bases to trimming and J lost 7 bases, with 9 bases between them. This CDR3 region has 13 residues. The CDR3 nucleotides read TGTGCCAGCAGCCCCCTTTCCAATTCACCCCTCCACTTT. Translated: CASSPLSNSPLHF.

The chain is built from TRBV16 and TRBJ2-7; D unresolved. CDR1 KGHSY and CDR2 FQNENV come from the germline V gene. The CDR3 length is 14 residues. V was clipped by 2 bases and J by 6 bases, with 14 bases between them. Written as DNA, the CDR3 is TGTGCCAGCAGCCAAACGGGCGTGGTTGGCGAGCAGTACTTC. Protein sequence: CASSQTGVVGEQYF.

The chain joins TRBV19 to TRBJ2-5; 11 bases agree with TRBD2. Germline trimming cut 4 bases from V and 3 bases from J; bases unmatched to any gene: 4. The CDR3 has 15 residues. CDR1 LNHDA and CDR2 SQIVND come from the germline V gene (reference sequence). CDR3 loop: CASSTGTSGEETQYF. CDR3 sequence (DNA): TGTGCCAGTAGTACGGGGACTAGCGGAGAAGAGACCCAGTACTTC.

The CDR3 here is CASTPTVRATQYF. Written as DNA, the CDR3 is TGTGCCAGCACCCCGACGGTGAGGGCTACGCAGTATTTT. V is TRBV6-1 and J is TRBJ2-3; D perhaps matches TRBD2 (5 bases). V was trimmed by 7 bases and J by 8 bases, leaving 16 bases between them. CDR1 is MNHNS, CDR2 SASEGT, per germline. This CDR3 comprises 13 residues.

The genes are TRBV28 and TRBJ2-3; D is possibly TRBD1 or TRBD2 (5 bases each). CDR1 and CDR2 from the germline V gene are MDHEN and SYDVKM. This CDR3 contains 16 residues. Trimming pared 3 bases from V and 9 bases from J, leaving 22 bases between. The CDR3 sequence is CASSLNGETDSRTQYF. CDR3 DNA sequence: TGTGCCAGCAGTTTGAATGGGGAGACAGATAGTAGGACGCAGTATTTT.

This clone has at least ten counts. The gene calls are TRBV7-9 and TRBJ1-4; no firm D call. Per germline, CDR1 SEHNR and CDR2 FQNEAQ (reference sequence). This CDR3 is 15 amino acids long. The V end lost 0 bases, the J end lost 0 bases, and 5 bases lay between the germline ends. The CDR3 spells CASSLAGATNEKLFF. The CDR3 nucleotides are TGTGCCAGCAGCTTAGCCGGGGCAACTAATGAAAAACTGTTTTTT.

As for this clone: One end of the junction fails to match germline, which may point to a read error. The genes are TRBV30 and TRBJ2-5; 7 bases are a match to TRBD1. Germline V gene lookup returns CDR1 GTSNPN and CDR2 SVGIG (reference sequence). The CDR3 is made up of 14 amino acids. The CDR3, as DNA: TGTGCCTGGAGCGAGGGGGCACCCCAAGGGACCCAGTACTTC. It specifies CAWSEGAPQGTQYF. The full variable domain, rest sourced from reference TRBV30 and TRBJ2-5, is SQTIHQWPATLVQPVGSPLSLECTVEGTSNPNLYWYRQAAGRGLQLLFYSVGIGQISSEVPQNLSASRPQDRQFILSSKKLLLSDSGFYLCAWSEGAPQGTQYFGPGTRLLVL.

This clone has a handful of counts. This rearrangement joins TRBV6-2 or TRBV6-3 to TRBJ2-7, with TRBD2 as a possible D gene (6 bases). Per the germline V gene, CDR1 is MNHEY and CDR2 is SVGEGT. V was shortened by 2 bases and J by 0 bases, with 20 bases between the two germline ends. The CDR3 consists of 18 residues. The CDR3 DNA sequence: TGTGCCAGCAGTTACCCGATTGGGGGGACCAAAAGCTCCTACGAGCAGTACTTC. Translating it yields CASSYPIGGTKSSYEQYF.

CDR3 sequence reads: CASSSGAIRGYTF. The CDR3 DNA reads as TGTGCCAGCAGCTCGGGGGCGATCCGAGGCTACACCTTC. This chain joins TRBV7-8 and TRBJ1-2, with a possible D match to TRBD1 (6 bases). Germline values: CDR1 SGHVS, CDR2 FQNEAQ. The CDR3 contains 13 residues. With 4 bases removed from V and 8 bases from J, the gap between germline ends came to 14 bases.

The chain links TRBV2 to TRBJ1-3; D unclear. The germline V and J ends were trimmed by 2 bases and 0 bases, with 11 bases remaining between them. CDR3 length: 16 residues. Germline CDR1 SNHLY, CDR2 FYNNEI. CDR3 sequence: CASSEYPGSSGNTIYF. The CDR3 coding sequence is TGTGCCAGCAGTGAATATCCGGGCAGCTCTGGAAACACCATATATTTT.

The chain links TRBV9 to TRBJ1-1; 9 nucleotides line up with TRBD1. The germline CDR1 and CDR2 sequences are SGDLS and YYNGEE. There are 18 residues in the CDR3. V shed 0 bases and J 3 bases; nucleotides not matched to a gene: 12. As DNA, the CDR3 is TGTGCCAGCAGCGTAGGAGGGGGACAGGGTGGTTGGGACACTGAAGCTTTCTTT. It specifies CASSVGGGQGGWDTEAFF.

The V call is TRBV15, the J call TRBJ2-5; 9 bases align to TRBD2. CDR1 LNHNV and CDR2 YYDKDF come from the germline V gene (reference sequence). CDR3 length: 14 amino acids. V trimming: 5 bases; J trimming: 2 bases; junction bases outside the gene matches: 3. CDR3 region: CATSPSGRQETQYF. Here the CDR3 DNA reads TGTGCCACCAGCCCGAGCGGGAGGCAAGAGACCCAGTACTTC.

This chain joins TRBV15 and TRBJ2-1; D may be TRBD2 (5 bases). This CDR3 is built from 12 residues. Trimming shortened V by 5 bases and J by 5 bases, and 7 bases separated the two germline ends. The V gene's germline CDR1 is LNHNV and CDR2 YYDKDF (reference sequence). CDR3 in DNA: TGTGCCACCAGCCGGCGGGACAATGAGCAGTTCTTC. Amino acid sequence: CATSRRDNEQFF.

V usage is TRBV7-8 and J usage is TRBJ2-1, with a tentative D call TRBD1 (6 bases). V lost 5 bases, J lost 8 bases, and 19 bases lay in between. The CDR3 is 15 amino acids. Germline CDR1 SGHVS, CDR2 FQNEAQ. For the CDR3, the DNA is TGTGCCAGCAGCCCAGCCCAGGTCAGGGGAGATGAGCAGTTCTTC. Its protein product is CASSPAQVRGDEQFF.

This clone was seen ten or more times. This chain joins TRBV29-1 and TRBJ2-7; 9 bases fit TRBD2. V was clipped by 8 bases and J by 1 base; unmatched bases: 12. The CDR3 is made up of 15 amino acids. The V gene's germline CDR1 is SQVTM and CDR2 ANQGSEA. The CDR3 sequence is CSPRDISGSSYEQYF. The DNA of the CDR3 is TGCAGCCCCCGCGATATTAGCGGGAGTTCCTACGAGCAGTACTTC.

The chain is built from TRBV6-5 and TRBJ2-5; no reliable D call. Trimming removed 0 bases from V and 3 bases from J, with 14 bases in between. CDR1 and CDR2 (germline): MNHEY, SVGAGI. The CDR3 extends over 16 amino acids. The CDR3 region is CASSYSWLTDEETQYF. The CDR3 DNA reads as TGTGCCAGCAGTTACTCTTGGTTGACCGACGAAGAGACCCAGTACTTC.

The chain employs TRBV6-1 and TRBJ1-3, with 9 nucleotides matching TRBD1. The V and J ends lost 4 bases and 2 bases, in that order; junction bases with no gene match: 6. CDR3 length: 16 amino acids. Germline CDR1 MNHNS, CDR2 SASEGT. As DNA, the CDR3 is TGTGCCAGCAGTGCTCGGTACAGGGGGCCTGGAAACACCATATATTTT. Translated, it gives CASSARYRGPGNTIYF.

This chain connects TRBV27 to TRBJ1-1; D is ambiguous. CDR1 and CDR2 from the germline V gene are MNHEY and SMNVEV (reference sequence). V was pared by 2 bases and J by 0 bases, with 13 bases between. The CDR3 totals 16 residues. The CDR3 protein is CASSLVGGTLNTEAFF. The DNA for the CDR3 is TGTGCCAGCAGTTTAGTAGGTGGCACCTTGAACACTGAAGCTTTCTTT.

The V gene is TRBV12-5, the J gene TRBJ2-3; D ambiguous. CDR3 length equals 17 residues. Trimming pared 3 bases from V and 0 bases from J, leaving 16 bases between. Germline V CDR1 and CDR2: LGHNT, FRNRAP. CDR3 sequence reads: CASGLGEVSPSTDTQYF. The CDR3 region has the DNA TGTGCTAGTGGTTTAGGTGAGGTCAGTCCTAGCACAGATACGCAGTATTTT.